The 16 T cell receptor beta chains below were found in one sample sequenced in a study of blood T cell repertoires in COVID-19. Using immunoSEQ multiplex PCR, the repertoire was profiled, and TCRdb retains in-frame clones only, with some absent. The sample carries about 320,000 clones, approximately 85% recorded once. The material sequenced was peripheral blood. The receptors come from a human donor in a cohort sampled during active COVID-19.

The V call is TRBV3-1 (or the pseudogene TRBV3-2), the J call TRBJ2-7; TRBD2 is a possible D gene (7 bases). This CDR3 comprises 14 residues. Germline assignment: CDR1 LGHDT and CDR2 YNNKEL (reference sequence). Trimming took 1 base from V and 3 from J, leaving 10 bases between them. The CDR3 loop reads CASSQAGGRYEQYF. As DNA, the CDR3 is TGTGCCAGCAGCCAAGCGGGGGGCCGCTACGAGCAGTACTTC.

The rearrangement uses TRBV27 and TRBJ1-1, with 7 bases matching TRBD1. V lost 4 bases to trimming and J lost 1 base; unmatched junction nucleotides: 6. Germline CDR1 MNHEY, CDR2 SMNVEV (reference sequence). The CDR3 totals 15 residues. CDR3 region: CASSSPGDRNTEAFF. DNA of the CDR3: TGTGCCAGCAGTTCGCCGGGGGACAGGAACACTGAAGCTTTCTTT.

A few counts support this clone. Relative to the germline gene, one junction end is altered; a read error may explain this. The J gene is TRBJ2-7, the V gene TRBV2; 8 bases fit TRBD1. Germline V CDR1 and CDR2: SNHLY, FYNNEI. CDR3 length: 12 amino acids. The CDR3 nucleotides are TGTGCCAGCAGTGAAGCCCCCCCAGGGGGCGACTTC. Its protein product is CASSEAPPGGDF.

Turning to this clone: Its ends do not fully match the called genes, so a read error is possible. CDR3 loop: CASSSQGNAEAFF. As DNA, the CDR3 is TGTGCCAGCTCATCACAGGGGAACGCTGAAGCTTTCTTT. The chain carries TRBV18 and TRBJ1-1, with 7 bases fitting TRBD1. This CDR3 region has 13 residues. Germline V gene lookup returns CDR1 KGHSH and CDR2 LQKENI.

The chain links TRBV18 to TRBJ1-2; no reliable D call. This CDR3 comprises 14 residues. Germline CDR1 reads KGHSH; CDR2 reads LQKENI. The V end was cut by 3 bases, the J end by 0 bases, with 8 bases between. The DNA of the CDR3 is TGTGCCAGCTCACCGAGGCAAACTAACTATGGCTACACCTTC. This sequence encodes CASSPRQTNYGYTF.

This chain links TRBV2 with TRBJ2-4, with D hard to call. This CDR3 spans 12 amino acids. With 2 bases removed from V and 8 bases from J, the gap between germline ends came to 7 bases. The germline gives CDR1 SNHLY, CDR2 FYNNEI. Written as DNA, the CDR3 is TGTGCCAGCAGTGAAAGAGTATACATTCAGTACTTC. Protein sequence: CASSERVYIQYF.

This clone was observed a few times. The rearrangement links TRBV6-5 to TRBJ2-3; 11 bases line up with TRBD2. There are 15 residues in the CDR3. The J segment lost 0 bases and the V segment lost 8 bases, leaving 4 bases of the junction unmatched. From germline, CDR1 is MNHEY and CDR2 SVGAGI. The CDR3: CASEGLADSTDTQYF. The CDR3 nucleotides are TGTGCCAGCGAGGGACTAGCGGATAGCACAGATACGCAGTATTTT.

CDR3 nucleotide sequence: TGTGCCAGCAGTTACAAACGTGCCCGGGGTTACGAGCAGTACTTC. Its protein product is CASSYKRARGYEQYF. The chain couples TRBV2 to TRBJ2-7; D possibly corresponds to TRBD2 (5 bases). Trimming cost V 5 bases and J 4 bases, with 18 bases left between them. Germline V gives CDR1 SNHLY, CDR2 FYNNEI. The CDR3 is made up of 15 amino acids.

The J gene is TRBJ2-7, the V gene TRBV7-9; D uncertain. Germline values: CDR1 SEHNR, CDR2 FQNEAQ (reference sequence). The CDR3 is 14 amino acids. The V end was cut by 2 bases, the J end by 2 bases, with 10 bases between. The CDR3 DNA follows: TGTGCCAGCAGCTTATACCGGAGAGCCTACGAGCAGTACTTC. Amino acids: CASSLYRRAYEQYF.

This rearrangement joins TRBV14 to TRBJ2-5; 8 nucleotides align to TRBD2. J gave up 5 bases and V 4 bases, and 12 bases lay outside the gene matches. This CDR3 comprises 16 residues. CDR1 and CDR2 from the germline V gene are SGHDN and FVKESK. The CDR3 nucleotides are TGTGCCAGCAGCCCCCTCGGATCGGGGGGGCAGGAGACCCAGTACTTC. Protein sequence: CASSPLGSGGQETQYF.

This clone was seen a single time. The rearrangement links TRBV2 to TRBJ2-3, with D possibly being TRBD1 (7 bases). With 6 bases removed from V and 3 bases from J, the gap between germline ends came to 13 bases. Germline CDR1 reads SNHLY; CDR2 reads FYNNEI. The CDR3 is made up of 14 amino acids. The CDR3 nucleotides read TGTGCCAGCAGGAGCAGGGGGGTTACAGATACGCAGTATTTT. As protein: CASRSRGVTDTQYF.

The chain combines TRBV19 with TRBJ1-2; 10 bases align to TRBD1. The CDR3 consists of 16 residues. The germline gives CDR1 LNHDA, CDR2 SQIVND (reference sequence). With V trimmed by 5 bases and J by 1 base, 7 bases remained unmatched. CDR3 nucleotide sequence: TGTGCCAGTAGTTCGCTGGGGACAGGGGATAACTATGGCTACACCTTC. Its protein product is CASSSLGTGDNYGYTF.

The rearrangement joins TRBV27 to TRBJ1-2; weak D call: TRBD1 (6 bases). Germline loops: CDR1 MNHEY, CDR2 SMNVEV (reference sequence). The CDR3 runs 16 residues. V lost 3 bases, J lost 5 bases, and 19 bases lay in between. CDR3 DNA sequence: TGTGCCAGCAGTTTGGCCGGGGGGGCAGATACTTATGGCTACACCTTC. Amino acids: CASSLAGGADTYGYTF.

This chain joins TRBV24-1 and TRBJ1-5, with 10 bases fitting TRBD1. CDR3 size: 17 residues. From germline, CDR1 is KGHDR and CDR2 SFDVKD. Trimming cost V 9 bases and J 0 bases; bases outside gene matches: 10. The CDR3 protein is CATWDRGDLVSNQPQHF. The CDR3 bases are TGTGCCACCTGGGACAGGGGAGATTTGGTTAGCAATCAGCCCCAGCATTTT.

This chain connects TRBV11-3 to TRBJ2-7; a possible D gene is TRBD2 (6 bases). The CDR3 extends over 14 amino acids. With 5 bases removed from V and 2 bases from J, the gap between germline ends came to 13 bases. Germline loops: CDR1 SGHNT, CDR2 YENEEA. The CDR3 loop is CASSPGTHPYEQYF. The CDR3 DNA sequence: TGTGCCAGCAGCCCCGGGACTCATCCCTACGAGCAGTACTTC.

The chain links TRBV11-2 to TRBJ2-7; TRBD1 might be the D (6 bases). Looked up from germline, CDR1 is SGHAT and CDR2 is FQNNGV. V gave up 5 bases and J gave up 3 bases, with 29 bases separating them. CDR3 length equals 19 residues. The CDR3 nucleotides are TGTGCCAGCAGCGCCCAGAGTTTTGGACAGCCCCCTGGGCTCTACGAGCAGTACTTC. The encoded protein is CASSAQSFGQPPGLYEQYF. Full variable domain (outside the CDR3, taken from reference TRBV11-2 and TRBJ2-7): EAGVAQSPRYKIIEKRQSVAFWCNPISGHATLYWYQQILGQGPKLLIQFQNNGVVDDSQLPKDRFSAERLKGVDSTLKIQPAKLEDSAVYLCASSAQSFGQPPGLYEQYFGPGTRLTVT.